A single sample gave rise to the 12 T cell receptor beta chains below, sequenced in a study of naive and memory T cell subsets. Study outcomes and limitations: Possibly reflecting memory cells re-expressing CD45RA, a few larger clonotypes occurred in naive repertoires, especially CD8.

Their specific antigens are unknown. The beta constant-region primer was an equimolar mix of two oligonucleotides covering TRBC1 and TRBC2. Four rounds of PCR amplified the ligated cDNA using nested alpha and beta constant-region primers plus SP2. TCRdb re-derived calls from the UMI-ligation and nested PCR reads in MiXCR, one entry per CDR3 protein. This table holds about 90,000 distinct CDR3 sequences, approximately 10% found once. Sequenced sample: naive CD4+ T cells from blood. These receptors came from a human donor in good health.

This clonotype was observed a handful of times. The V call is TRBV5-4, the J call TRBJ2-7; 9 bases match TRBD1. The CDR3 totals 14 residues. The ends lost 4 bases at V and 6 bases at J; junction bases unmatched: 8. Germline V gene sequence: CDR1 SGHNT, CDR2 YYREEE (reference sequence). The CDR3 nucleotides read TGTGCCAGCAGCACGGACAGGGGTGTTGGCGAGCAGTACTTC. It is translated as CASSTDRGVGEQYF. The full variable domain, with the rest looked up from reference TRBV5-4 and TRBJ2-7, is ETGVTQSPTHLIKTRGQQVTLRCSSQSGHNTVSWYQQALGQGPQFIFQYYREEENGRGNFPPRFSGLQFPNYSSELNVNALELDDSALYLCASSTDRGVGEQYFGPGTRLTVT.

This clonotype has more than one count but fewer than ten. The V gene is TRBV3-1, the J gene TRBJ2-1, with a possible D match to TRBD1 (5 bases). CDR3 size: 14 residues. V was clipped by 4 bases and J by 2 bases, with 9 bases between them. CDR1 is LGHDT, CDR2 YNNKEL, per germline (reference sequence). CDR3: CASSRSGTYNEQFF. The CDR3 DNA is TGTGCCAGCAGCCGGTCAGGGACCTACAATGAGCAGTTCTTC.

With respect to this clonotype: With a much larger clone just one base away, this may be a read error. The gene calls are TRBV2 and TRBJ2-7; 8 bases agree with TRBD1. Germline V gene data show CDR1 as SNHLY and CDR2 as FYNNEI. V lost 4 bases to trimming and J lost 4 bases; unmatched junction nucleotides: 9. This CDR3 region has 15 residues. Here the CDR3 DNA reads TGTGCCAGCAGTGCGTTTAAGAACAGGGGGTACGAGCAGTACTTC. Protein sequence: CASSAFKNRGYEQYF.

Here the CDR3 DNA reads TGTGCCAGCAGCCCGGACGGGAAACCTGTGAATACGCAGTATTTT. Amino acid sequence: CASSPDGKPVNTQYF. The chain joins TRBV3-1 to TRBJ2-3; D may be TRBD2 (5 bases). The V end lost 4 bases, the J end lost 7 bases, and 18 bases lay between the germline ends. In germline, CDR1 is LGHDT, CDR2 YNNKEL (reference sequence). The CDR3 covers 15 residues.

This chain links TRBV27 with TRBJ1-1; the D is unclear. The V gene's germline CDR1 is MNHEY and CDR2 SMNVEV (reference sequence). CDR3 length: 14 residues. V was clipped by 6 bases and J by 2 bases, with 13 bases between them. In DNA, the CDR3 is TGTGCCAGCAGCCTCAAGGGTGGAAACACTGAAGCTTTCTTT. Its translation is CASSLKGGNTEAFF.

The chain has TRBV7-2 and TRBJ2-5; no definite D call. V was clipped by 1 base and J by 2 bases, with 5 bases between them. The CDR3 consists of 13 residues. CDR1 and CDR2 from the germline V gene are SGHTA and FQGNSA. CDR3 nucleotides: TGTGCCAGCAGCTTAGTCCCGCAAGAGACCCAGTACTTC. This codes for CASSLVPQETQYF.

The V and J genes are TRBV11-1 and TRBJ1-1; a weak D match, TRBD1 (5 bases). The CDR3 consists of 11 residues. Germline values: CDR1 SGHAT, CDR2 FQDESV (reference sequence). V was trimmed by 5 bases and J by 11 bases, leaving 12 bases between them. The DNA for the CDR3 is TGTGCCAGCAGCCAGGGCCCATCGGCTTTCTTT. Translating it yields CASSQGPSAFF.

At least ten counts were recorded for this clonotype. The gene calls are TRBV12-3 or TRBV12-4 and TRBJ2-3; D assignment may be TRBD1 or TRBD2 (6 bases each). V was trimmed by 7 bases and J by 4 bases, leaving 18 bases between them. The CDR3 runs to 15 residues. CDR3 amino acids: CASTPRGQTADTQYF. CDR3 nucleotides: TGTGCCAGCACCCCCCGGGGGCAGACCGCAGATACGCAGTATTTT.

This clonotype occurred a few times. V gene TRBV7-2 combines with J gene TRBJ1-1; TRBD1 matches at 7 bases. The CDR3 has 11 amino acids. The V gene's germline CDR1 is SGHTA and CDR2 FQGNSA. The V segment lost 2 bases and the J segment 14 bases; nucleotides outside the gene matches: 5. CDR3 amino acids: CASSLNRDRFF. In nucleotides, the CDR3 is TGTGCCAGCAGCTTAAACAGGGACAGATTCTTT.

This clonotype was detected only a few times. CDR3 sequence: CASSLRQRGTEQFF. The CDR3 bases are TGTGCCAGCAGCTTAAGGCAGCGGGGGACTGAGCAGTTCTTC. The V call is TRBV7-2, the J call TRBJ2-1; 8 bases agree with TRBD2. The CDR3 extends over 14 amino acids. J gave up 9 bases and V 2 bases, and 6 bases lay outside the gene matches. Germline V gene lookup returns CDR1 SGHTA and CDR2 FQGNSA.

This chain links TRBV9 with TRBJ2-1; no reliable D call. Germline V CDR1 and CDR2: SGDLS, YYNGEE. The CDR3 is made up of 15 amino acids. The V gene lost 0 bases and the J gene lost 8 bases, with 15 bases spanning the gap. CDR3 in DNA: TGTGCCAGCAGCGTAGAACTGGTAGGGTGGCATGAGCAGTTCTTC. It encodes CASSVELVGWHEQFF.

This sequence joins TRBV6-1 and TRBJ2-7, with TRBD2 matching over 12 bases. The V and J ends lost 5 bases and 5 bases, in that order; junction bases with no gene match: 4. There are 14 residues in the CDR3. Germline V CDR1 and CDR2: MNHNS, SASEGT. The CDR3 bases are TGTGCCAGCAGTTCGACTAGCGGGAGTAACGAGCAGTACTTC. This translates into CASSSTSGSNEQYF.